Each of the 13 T cell receptor beta chains below was sequenced from the same sample in a study of cytotoxic CD8 clonotypes in ibrutinib-treated CLL. Sequenced by immunoSEQ multiplex PCR; TCRdb stores in-frame clones only, minus some. This sample has some 200,000 clones; around 70% occur once, and the top ten carry roughly 13%. Here the sequenced sample was PBMCs, taken after 24 months of ibrutinib treatment. Receptor source: a human donor with chronic lymphocytic leukemia.

V and J are TRBV30 and TRBJ1-1; D remains unclear. V lost 0 bases and J 8 bases, leaving 28 bases between the germline ends. The CDR3 consists of 18 residues. CDR1 is GTSNPN and CDR2 is SVGIG in the germline V gene (reference sequence). The DNA for the CDR3 is TGTGCCTGGAGTGTACCAGGCAGGCGAATCTATTCGGATGCGGAAGCTTTCTTT. This translates into CAWSVPGRRIYSDAEAFF.

The chain has TRBV29-1 and TRBJ2-7; D is possibly TRBD1 or TRBD2 (6 bases each). Germline CDR1 SQVTM, CDR2 ANQGSEA. The V end was cut by 8 bases, the J end by 4 bases, with 18 bases between. The CDR3 is 13 residues long. CDR3 DNA: TGCAGCATAAAGATTGCGGGGACATACGAGCAGTACTTC. Translated: CSIKIAGTYEQYF.

This clone appeared a single time. This chain connects TRBV6-5 to TRBJ2-3; D gene unclear. This CDR3 region has 13 residues. V was clipped by 5 bases and J by 3 bases, with 9 bases between them. Germline-derived CDR1 and CDR2 are MNHEY and SVGAGI. This CDR3 is CASSDFGTDTQYF. CDR3 sequence (DNA): TGTGCCAGCAGTGACTTTGGGACAGATACGCAGTATTTT.

The CDR3 DNA follows: TGTGCCAGCAGTTTATTCCCAGCCGGCGAAGCTTTCTTT. This gives the protein CASSLFPAGEAFF. V and J are TRBV27 and TRBJ1-1, with D hard to call. Germline V gene sequence: CDR1 MNHEY, CDR2 SMNVEV (reference sequence). The CDR3 has 13 amino acids. Trimming stripped 1 base from V and 8 bases from J, with 11 bases between.

The J gene is TRBJ2-7, the V gene TRBV25-1, with a tentative D call TRBD1 (6 bases). Trimming cost V 1 base and J 6 bases, with 16 bases left between them. Germline V CDR1 and CDR2: MGHDK, SYGVNS. The CDR3 consists of 15 residues. The CDR3 spells CASSEFGDTRVEQYF. CDR3 DNA sequence: TGTGCCAGCAGTGAATTTGGGGACACCCGGGTCGAGCAGTACTTC.

The CDR3 is CASSYSWGSGNTIYF. DNA for the CDR3: TGTGCCAGCAGTTACTCGTGGGGGTCTGGAAACACCATATATTTT. V gene TRBV6-5 combines with J gene TRBJ1-3; the D gene is possibly TRBD1 (5 bases). Germline CDR1 and CDR2: MNHEY and SVGAGI. The CDR3 is made up of 15 amino acids. Trimming stripped 0 bases from V and 1 base from J, with 7 bases between.

J is TRBJ1-2 and V is TRBV19, with D unclear. The CDR3 is made up of 18 amino acids. Per the germline V gene, CDR1 is LNHDA and CDR2 is SQIVND (reference sequence). V lost 1 base to trimming and J lost 4 bases, with 22 bases between them. DNA for the CDR3: TGTGCCAGTAGTATAGGTCGCGGGGAAGTGTGGTTTGCCTATGGCTACACCTTC. This translates into CASSIGRGEVWFAYGYTF.

The CDR3 region has the DNA TGTGCCAGCCGACTCTCCGGGACAGCCTACAATGAGCAGTTCTTC. Translating gives CASRLSGTAYNEQFF. The chain links TRBV14 to TRBJ2-1; 7 nucleotides match TRBD1. The V gene's germline CDR1 is SGHDN and CDR2 FVKESK. The CDR3 is 15 residues long. The J segment lost 2 bases and the V segment lost 8 bases, leaving 9 bases of the junction unmatched.

The count of this clone is one. This chain connects TRBV9 to TRBJ1-5, with D hard to call. The germline V and J ends were trimmed by 0 bases and 4 bases, with 8 bases remaining between them. This CDR3 is 14 amino acids long. Germline V lookup: CDR1 SGDLS, CDR2 YYNGEE. CDR3 DNA: TGTGCCAGCAGCGTAGGGGCAGAAAATCAGCCCCAGCATTTT. Its protein is CASSVGAENQPQHF.

V gene TRBV6-1 combines with J gene TRBJ1-3; no clear D. Germline values: CDR1 MNHNS, CDR2 SASEGT. V lost 6 bases, J lost 3 bases, and 12 bases lay in between. The CDR3 runs to 14 residues. The CDR3 sequence: CASRWEPNGNTIYF. The CDR3 DNA reads TGTGCCAGCAGGTGGGAACCGAATGGAAACACCATATATTTT.

The chain couples TRBV9 to TRBJ2-6; 9 positions match TRBD1. The germline V gene has CDR1 SGDLS and CDR2 YYNGEE. This CDR3 is 21 amino acids long. With 3 bases clipped from V and 2 bases from J, the junction kept 18 bases outside the gene matches. As DNA, the CDR3 is TGTGCCAGCAGCGGTCAGACCGGGACAGGGCCAACCTTTCCTGGGGCCAACGTCCTGACTTTC. It specifies CASSGQTGTGPTFPGANVLTF. The complete variable domain, with remaining parts taken from reference TRBV9 and TRBJ2-6, reads DSGVTQTPKHLITATGQRVTLRCSPRSGDLSVYWYQQSLDQGLQFLIQYYNGEERAKGNILERFSAQQFPDLHSELNLSSLELGDSALYFCASSGQTGTGPTFPGANVLTFGAGSRLTVL.

The chain employs TRBV4-1 and TRBJ1-1, with TRBD1 identical over 8 bases. J lost 5 bases, V lost 1 base, and 6 bases had no gene match. CDR1 MGHRA and CDR2 YSYEKL come from the germline V gene. CDR3 length: 15 residues. The CDR3 sequence: CASSQADRERTEAFF. The CDR3 nucleotides are TGCGCCAGCAGCCAAGCGGACAGGGAGAGGACTGAAGCTTTCTTT.

This clone was seen a handful of times. The chain links TRBV2 to TRBJ1-3, with unresolved D. CDR1 and CDR2 (germline): SNHLY, FYNNEI. The V gene lost 7 bases and the J gene lost 0 bases, with 7 bases spanning the gap. The CDR3 extends over 13 amino acids. CDR3 region: CASKPTSGNTIYF. The CDR3 coding sequence is TGTGCCAGCAAACCTACCTCTGGAAACACCATATATTTT.